This TCR beta chain was observed in a study of shared clonotypes between healthy human individuals. The table came from immunoSEQ multiplex PCR; TCRdb's copy has only in-frame clones and leaves some out. The table records around 510,000 clones, about 96% of them present only once. Germline-derived CDR1 and CDR2 are MDHEN and SYDVKM. The CDR3 sequence is 16 residues long. The V segment lost 3 bases and the J segment 3 bases; nucleotides outside the gene matches: 9. V and J are TRBV28 and TRBJ2-3; 7 bases line up with TRBD2. The sequence came from a woman aged 25 to 39 in good health. The specimen was naive CD4+ T cells sorted from blood. Indicated subset: CD45RA+ positively selected. The CDR3 region has the DNA TGTGCCAGCAGTTTTGGCGGGAGTAGTTTAACAGATACGCAGTATTTT. It encodes CASSFGGSSLTDTQYF.